This TCR beta chain is from a study of CD8 T cells in Susac syndrome. cDNA came from around 0.5 to 1 ug RNA primed by random hexamers. It was immunoSEQ multiplex PCR that amplified TCR beta CDR3 across 54 Vbeta and 13 Jbeta. TCRdb reanalysed the immunoSEQ multiplex PCR reads using MiXCR and keeps one entry per CDR3 protein. The repertoire holds about 120,000 distinct CDR3 sequences, with about 93% as singletons. The CDR3 covers 16 residues. J lost 4 bases, V lost 1 base, and 5 bases had no gene match. Germline CDR1 and CDR2: MGHRA and YSYEKL. The receptor was derived from a human donor in good health. Input material: CD4+ T cells from PBMCs. The chain uses TRBV4-1 and TRBJ2-5; 11 bases align to TRBD2. The CDR3 DNA sequence: TGCGCCAGCAGCCAAGCTAGCGGGAGGAGGACAGAGACCCAGTACTTC. It is translated as CASSQASGRRTETQYF.